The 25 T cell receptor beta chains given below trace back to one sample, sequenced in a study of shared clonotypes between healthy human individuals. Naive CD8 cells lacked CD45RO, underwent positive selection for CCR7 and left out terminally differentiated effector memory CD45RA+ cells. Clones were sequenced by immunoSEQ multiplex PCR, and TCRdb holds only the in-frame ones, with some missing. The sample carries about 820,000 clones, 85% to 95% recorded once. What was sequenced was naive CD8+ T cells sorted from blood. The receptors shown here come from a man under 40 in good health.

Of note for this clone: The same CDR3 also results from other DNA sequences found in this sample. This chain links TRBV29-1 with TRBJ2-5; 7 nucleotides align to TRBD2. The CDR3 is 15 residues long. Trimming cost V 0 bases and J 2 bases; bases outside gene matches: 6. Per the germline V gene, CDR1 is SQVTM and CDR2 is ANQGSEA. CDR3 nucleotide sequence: TGCAGCGTTGAAGATGGCCTAGCGGTACAAGAGACCCAGTACTTC. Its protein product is CSVEDGLAVQETQYF.

For the CDR3, the DNA is TGTGCCAGCAGCTCGAATAGCGGGAGGACCGGGGAGCTGTTTTTT. Encoded protein: CASSSNSGRTGELFF. J is TRBJ2-2 and V is TRBV7-9; 10 bases are a match to TRBD2. This CDR3 region has 15 residues. Germline V gene sequence: CDR1 SEHNR, CDR2 FQNEAQ (reference sequence). The V segment lost 4 bases and the J segment 5 bases; nucleotides outside the gene matches: 4. Complete variable domain (other parts from reference TRBV7-9 and TRBJ2-2): DTGVSQNPRHKITKRGQNVTFRCDPISEHNRLYWYRQTLGQGPEFLTYFQNEAQLEKSRLLSDRFSAERPKGSFSTLEIQRTEQGDSAMYLCASSSNSGRTGELFFGEGSRLTVL.

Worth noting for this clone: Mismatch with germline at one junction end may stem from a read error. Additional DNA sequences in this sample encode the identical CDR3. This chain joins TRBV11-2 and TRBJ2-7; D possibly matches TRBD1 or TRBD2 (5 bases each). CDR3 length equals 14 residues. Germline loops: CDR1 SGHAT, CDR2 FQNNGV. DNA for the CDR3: TGTGCCAGTAACCCGGGACCGACCTCCTATGAGCAGTACTTC. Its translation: CASNPGPTSYEQYF.

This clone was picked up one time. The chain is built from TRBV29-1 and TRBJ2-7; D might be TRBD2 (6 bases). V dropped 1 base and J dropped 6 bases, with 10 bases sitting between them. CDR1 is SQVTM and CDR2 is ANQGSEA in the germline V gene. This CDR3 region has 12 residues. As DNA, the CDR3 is TGCAGCGTTGAAGGAACGGGAGTCGAGCAGTACTTC. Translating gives CSVEGTGVEQYF.

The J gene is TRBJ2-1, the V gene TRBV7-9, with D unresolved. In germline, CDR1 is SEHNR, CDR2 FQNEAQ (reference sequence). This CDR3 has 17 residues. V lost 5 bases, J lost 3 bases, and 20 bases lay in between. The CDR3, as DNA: TGTGCCAGCAGCAGTAGGACCTCCAACCCCTTCTACAATGAGCAGTTCTTC. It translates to CASSSRTSNPFYNEQFF.

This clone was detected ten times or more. This CDR3 reads CASSEDTGELFF. In DNA, the CDR3 is TGTGCCAGCAGTGAAGACACCGGGGAGCTGTTTTTT. The rearrangement uses TRBV25-1 and TRBJ2-2, with unresolved D. CDR1 is MGHDK, CDR2 SYGVNS, per germline. The CDR3 contains 12 residues. Trimming removed 2 bases at V and 3 bases at J, with 1 base between.

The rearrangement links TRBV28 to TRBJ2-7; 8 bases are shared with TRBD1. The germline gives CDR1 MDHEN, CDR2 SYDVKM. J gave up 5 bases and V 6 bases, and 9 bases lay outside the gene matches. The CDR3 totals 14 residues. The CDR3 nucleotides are TGTGCCAGCAGCGTGGGGCAGGGGGCCAACGAGCAGTACTTC. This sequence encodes CASSVGQGANEQYF. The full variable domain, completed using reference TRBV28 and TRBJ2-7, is DVKVTQSSRYLVKRTGEKVFLECVQDMDHENMFWYRQDPGLGLRLIYFSYDVKMKEKGDIPEGYSVSREKKERFSLILESASTNQTSMYLCASSVGQGANEQYFGPGTRLTVT.

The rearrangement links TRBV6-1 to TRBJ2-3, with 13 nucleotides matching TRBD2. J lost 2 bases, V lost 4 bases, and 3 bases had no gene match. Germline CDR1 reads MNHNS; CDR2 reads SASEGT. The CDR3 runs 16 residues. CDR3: CASSGGTSGITDTQYF. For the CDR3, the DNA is TGTGCCAGCAGTGGCGGGACTAGCGGGATCACAGATACGCAGTATTTT.

Here the CDR3 DNA reads TGTGCCAGCAGGGGGACAGGAGGACCAGGGGAGACCCAGTACTTC. It codes for CASRGTGGPGETQYF. V and J are TRBV28 and TRBJ2-5; 8 bases agree with TRBD1. V trimming: 6 bases; J trimming: 5 bases; junction bases outside the gene matches: 11. Germline assignment: CDR1 MDHEN and CDR2 SYDVKM. This CDR3 is 15 amino acids long.

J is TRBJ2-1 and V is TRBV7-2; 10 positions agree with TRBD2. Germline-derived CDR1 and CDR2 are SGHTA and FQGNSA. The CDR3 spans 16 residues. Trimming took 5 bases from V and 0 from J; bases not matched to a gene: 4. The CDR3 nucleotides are TGTGCCAGCAGCCGGACTAGCGGACCCTCCTACAATGAGCAGTTCTTC. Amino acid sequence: CASSRTSGPSYNEQFF. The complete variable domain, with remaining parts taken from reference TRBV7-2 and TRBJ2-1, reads GAGVSQSPSNKVTEKGKDVELRCDPISGHTALYWYRQSLGQGLEFLIYFQGNSAPDKSGLPSDRFSAERTGGSVSTLTIQRTQQEDSAVYLCASSRTSGPSYNEQFFGPGTRLTVL.

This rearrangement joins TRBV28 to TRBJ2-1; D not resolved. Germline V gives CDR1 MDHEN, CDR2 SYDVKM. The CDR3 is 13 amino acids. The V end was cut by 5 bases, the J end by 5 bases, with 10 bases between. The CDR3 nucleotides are TGTGCCAGCAGTCCCCGACGGAACAATGAGCAGTTCTTC. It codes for CASSPRRNNEQFF.

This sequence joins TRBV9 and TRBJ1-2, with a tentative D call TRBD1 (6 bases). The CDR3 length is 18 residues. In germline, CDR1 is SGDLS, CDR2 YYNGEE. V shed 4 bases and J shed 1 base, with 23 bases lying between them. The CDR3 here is CASSPRTESLTINYGYTF. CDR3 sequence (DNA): TGTGCCAGCAGCCCCAGGACAGAATCATTAACTATTAACTATGGCTACACCTTC.

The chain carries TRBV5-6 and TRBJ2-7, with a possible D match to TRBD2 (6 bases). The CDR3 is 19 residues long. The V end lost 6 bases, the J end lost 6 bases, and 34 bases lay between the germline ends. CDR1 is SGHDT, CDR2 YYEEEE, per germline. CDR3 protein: CASTPHLLSKAKEGCEQYF. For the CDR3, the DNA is TGTGCCAGCACCCCTCACCTCCTCTCTAAGGCCAAGGAGGGGTGCGAGCAGTACTTC.

CDR3: CASSSQQGSGNTIYF. CDR3 nucleotide sequence: TGTGCCAGCAGCTCCCAACAGGGATCCGGAAACACCATATATTTT. The chain combines TRBV9 with TRBJ1-3; D is possibly TRBD1 (6 bases). The germline V gene encodes CDR1 SGDLS and CDR2 YYNGEE. The CDR3 consists of 15 residues. V dropped 4 bases and J dropped 4 bases, with 15 bases sitting between them. The entire variable domain, with the rest obtained from reference TRBV9 and TRBJ1-3, is as follows: DSGVTQTPKHLITATGQRVTLRCSPRSGDLSVYWYQQSLDQGLQFLIQYYNGEERAKGNILERFSAQQFPDLHSELNLSSLELGDSALYFCASSSQQGSGNTIYFGEGSWLTVV.

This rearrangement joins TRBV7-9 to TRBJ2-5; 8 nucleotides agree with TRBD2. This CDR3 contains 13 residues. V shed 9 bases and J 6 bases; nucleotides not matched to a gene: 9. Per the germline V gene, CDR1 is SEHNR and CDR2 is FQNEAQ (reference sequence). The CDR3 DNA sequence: TGTGCCAGTGCCGGCGGGGGGATTAAGACCCAGTACTTC. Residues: CASAGGGIKTQYF.

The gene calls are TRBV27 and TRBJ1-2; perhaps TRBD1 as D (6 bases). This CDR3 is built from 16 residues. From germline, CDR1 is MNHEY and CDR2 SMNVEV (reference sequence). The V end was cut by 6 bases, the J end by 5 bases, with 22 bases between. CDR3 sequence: CASRLTGPVSGYGYTF. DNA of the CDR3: TGTGCCAGCAGATTGACAGGACCAGTCAGCGGGTATGGCTACACCTTC.

CDR3 nucleotide sequence: TGTGCCAGCAGCCGATTACGGGGTGGGTTAGAGACCCAGTACTTC. Encoded protein: CASSRLRGGLETQYF. V and J are TRBV4-2 and TRBJ2-5, with D possibly being TRBD2 (5 bases). CDR3 length: 15 amino acids. CDR1 LGHNA and CDR2 YNFKEQ come from the germline V gene. Trimming removed 4 bases at V and 4 bases at J, with 16 bases between.

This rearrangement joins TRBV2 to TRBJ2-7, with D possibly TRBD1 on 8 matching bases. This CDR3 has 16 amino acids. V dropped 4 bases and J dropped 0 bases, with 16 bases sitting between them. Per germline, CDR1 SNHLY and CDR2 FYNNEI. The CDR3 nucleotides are TGTGCCAGCAGTGCTTGGGACAGGACTAGCTCCTACGAGCAGTACTTC. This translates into CASSAWDRTSSYEQYF.

CDR3 sequence reads: CASSQDLAYNEQFF. The CDR3 nucleotides are TGCGCCAGCAGCCAAGATTTAGCCTACAATGAGCAGTTCTTC. The chain joins TRBV4-3 to TRBJ2-1; D remains ambiguous. The CDR3 sequence is 14 residues long. Trimming stripped 0 bases from V and 2 bases from J, with 5 bases between. Germline CDR1 and CDR2: LGHNA and YSLEER.

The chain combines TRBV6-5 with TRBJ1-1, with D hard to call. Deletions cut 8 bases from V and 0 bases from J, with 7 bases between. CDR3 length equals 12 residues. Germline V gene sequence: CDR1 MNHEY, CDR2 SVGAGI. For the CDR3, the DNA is TGTGCCAGCTGGCGCCTGAACACTGAAGCTTTCTTT. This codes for CASWRLNTEAFF.

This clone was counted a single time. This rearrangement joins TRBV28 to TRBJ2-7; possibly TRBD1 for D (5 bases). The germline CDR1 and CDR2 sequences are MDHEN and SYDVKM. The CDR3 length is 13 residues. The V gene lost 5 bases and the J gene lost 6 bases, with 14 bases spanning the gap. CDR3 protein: CASSPLTGGEQYF. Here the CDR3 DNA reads TGTGCCAGCAGTCCTCTAACAGGCGGCGAGCAGTACTTC. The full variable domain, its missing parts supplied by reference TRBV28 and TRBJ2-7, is DVKVTQSSRYLVKRTGEKVFLECVQDMDHENMFWYRQDPGLGLRLIYFSYDVKMKEKGDIPEGYSVSREKKERFSLILESASTNQTSMYLCASSPLTGGEQYFGPGTRLTVT.

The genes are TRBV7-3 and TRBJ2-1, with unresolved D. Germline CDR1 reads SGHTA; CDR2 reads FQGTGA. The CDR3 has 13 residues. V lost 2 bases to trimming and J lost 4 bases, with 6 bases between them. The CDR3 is CASSLLGYNEQFF. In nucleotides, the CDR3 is TGTGCCAGCAGCTTACTAGGGTACAATGAGCAGTTCTTC.

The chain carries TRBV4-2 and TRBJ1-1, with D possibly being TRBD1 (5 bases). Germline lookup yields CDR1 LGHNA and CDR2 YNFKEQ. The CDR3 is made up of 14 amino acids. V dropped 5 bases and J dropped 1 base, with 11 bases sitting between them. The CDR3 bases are TGTGCCAGCAGCTTGGCCGGGGGGAACACTGAAGCTTTCTTT. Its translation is CASSLAGGNTEAFF.

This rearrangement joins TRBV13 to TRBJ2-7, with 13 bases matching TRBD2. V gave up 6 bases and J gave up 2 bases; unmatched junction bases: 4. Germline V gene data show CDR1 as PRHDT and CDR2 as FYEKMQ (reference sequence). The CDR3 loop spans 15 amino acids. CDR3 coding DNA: TGTGCCAGCAGTTCCGGACTAGCGGGAGCCTACGAGCAGTACTTC. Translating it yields CASSSGLAGAYEQYF.

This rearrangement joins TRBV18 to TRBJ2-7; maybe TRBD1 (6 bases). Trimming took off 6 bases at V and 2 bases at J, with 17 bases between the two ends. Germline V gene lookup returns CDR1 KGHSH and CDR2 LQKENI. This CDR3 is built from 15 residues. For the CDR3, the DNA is TGTGCCAGCTCGTTCCCCGGGACACCAGCCTACGAGCAGTACTTC. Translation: CASSFPGTPAYEQYF.